This T cell receptor beta chain appears in the sequencing data of a study of cytomegalovirus exposure and HLA in healthy donors. As for the study in general: Most donors, approximately 82% of a few hundred genotyped, fell in the Caucasian-associated ancestry cluster.

Primers included in the PCR were 60 Vbeta and 13 Jbeta primers. Sequencing was performed with immunoSEQ multiplex PCR; in TCRdb, only in-frame clones are kept and a portion is missing. Of 150,000 to 200,000 clones listed, approximately 82% are singletons. In regard to this clone: What it binds is unknown.

The study's findings and limits: TCR beta chains numbering approximately 150 were designated cytomegalovirus-associated.

The source of this sequence is a man aged 50 to 59 in good health and CMV-seropositive. The sequenced material came from PBMCs.

CDR3 coding DNA: TGTGCTAGCGCCCTGGGAGGTAGCGGGAGCTCCTACAATGAGCAGTTCTTC. Translation: CASALGGSGSSYNEQFF. The V and J genes are TRBV12-5 and TRBJ2-1; TRBD2 agrees at 9 bases. This CDR3 region has 17 residues. Trimming cost V 9 bases and J 0 bases; bases outside gene matches: 12. CDR1 and CDR2 (germline): LGHNT, FRNRAP.